The entry below describes one T cell receptor (beta chain). Measured with immunoSEQ multiplex PCR; TCRdb has only the in-frame clones, and not every one. There are about 100,000 clones in the sample; roughly nine tenths occur only once, and approximately 15% lies in the top ten. The data are from a study of blood T cell repertoires in COVID-19. Study summary: Italy, Spain and the United States were the sources of the convalescent and acute COVID-19 samples.

Germline-derived CDR1 and CDR2 are MNHEY and SVGEGT. The CDR3 totals 12 residues. V was clipped by 6 bases and J by 7 bases, with 10 bases between them. Input material: peripheral blood. The clonotype comes from a man in his fifties or sixties with acute or convalescent COVID-19. The chain joins TRBV6-2 or TRBV6-3 to TRBJ1-5; D unclear. CDR3 sequence (DNA): TGTGCCAGCAGCGGGCTTGGGCAGCCCCAGCATTTT. Protein: CASSGLGQPQHF.